The 11 T cell receptor beta chains in this list originate from one sample, sequenced in a study of cytomegalovirus exposure and HLA in healthy donors. Both 60 Vbeta primers and 13 Jbeta primers went into the PCR. Measured with immunoSEQ multiplex PCR; TCRdb has only the in-frame clones, and not every one. The sample carries about 110,000 clones, 60% to 85% recorded once. Sample: PBMCs. These receptors all come from a female donor in good health and CMV-seropositive.

The chain employs TRBV5-1 and TRBJ2-3, with unresolved D. CDR3 length: 11 residues. Germline CDR1 SGHRS, CDR2 YFSETQ. V was pared by 6 bases and J by 6 bases, with 8 bases between. This CDR3 is CASKNSDTQYF. The CDR3 DNA follows: TGCGCCAGCAAAAATTCGGATACGCAGTATTTT. Combining the CDR3 with reference TRBV5-1 and TRBJ2-3 gives the whole variable domain KAGVTQTPRYLIKTRGQQVTLSCSPISGHRSVSWYQQTPGQGLQFLFEYFSETQRNKGNFPGRFSGRQFSNSRSEMNVSTLELGDSALYLCASKNSDTQYFGPGTRLTVL.

V and J are TRBV5-1 and TRBJ1-2; 8 nucleotides line up with TRBD1. CDR1 and CDR2 (germline): SGHRS, YFSETQ. This CDR3 region has 13 residues. V lost 4 bases, J lost 4 bases, and 3 bases stayed unmatched. CDR3 in DNA: TGCGCCAGCAGCATTGGACAGGGCTATGGCTACACCTTC. This gives the protein CASSIGQGYGYTF.

The rearrangement links TRBV7-3 to TRBJ2-6; the match to TRBD1 covers 9 bases. The CDR3 sequence is 17 residues long. Germline CDR1 reads SGHTA; CDR2 reads FQGTGA. With 5 bases clipped from V and 1 base from J, the junction kept 6 bases outside the gene matches. The CDR3 DNA reads TGTGCCAGCAGCCCAGGGACAGGGATATCTGGGGCCAACGTCCTGACTTTC. It specifies CASSPGTGISGANVLTF.

The chain couples TRBV28 to TRBJ1-1; D is possibly TRBD1 (6 bases). The CDR3 covers 15 residues. Deletions cut 3 bases from V and 4 bases from J, with 15 bases between. Looked up from germline, CDR1 is MDHEN and CDR2 is SYDVKM. CDR3 DNA sequence: TGTGCCAGCAGTTTGGGGCGAACAGGGCGCACTGAAGCTTTCTTT. This sequence encodes CASSLGRTGRTEAFF.

DNA of the CDR3: TGTGCCAGCAGTGCCGTACTAGCGGGGGGAGAGACCCAGTACTTC. It is translated as CASSAVLAGGETQYF. The genes are TRBV2 and TRBJ2-5; 12 nucleotides align to TRBD2. The CDR3 totals 15 residues. Trimming cost V 4 bases and J 4 bases; bases outside gene matches: 4. Germline V gene data show CDR1 as SNHLY and CDR2 as FYNNEI.

The V call is TRBV5-1, the J call TRBJ2-3, with 15 bases fitting TRBD2. Losses at the gene ends were 0 bases for V and 3 bases for J; bases not matched to a gene: 5. This CDR3 has 18 residues. CDR1 SGHRS and CDR2 YFSETQ come from the germline V gene. DNA of the CDR3: TGCGCCAGCAGCTTGGGAGGACTAGCGGGAGGGCGGACAGATACGCAGTATTTT. Its protein product is CASSLGGLAGGRTDTQYF.

This rearrangement joins TRBV19 to TRBJ2-1; TRBD1 aligns across 10 bases. Germline CDR1 and CDR2: LNHDA and SQIVND (reference sequence). The CDR3 has 15 residues. The junction had 3 bases not matched to a gene; V was cut back by 1 base and J by 6 bases. The CDR3 DNA reads as TGTGCCAGTAGTATAGGCGGGACAGGGGTCAATGAGCAGTTCTTC. It codes for CASSIGGTGVNEQFF.

This clone was seen a single time. V and J are TRBV2 and TRBJ2-3, with 10 bases fitting TRBD1. This CDR3 contains 14 residues. CDR1 SNHLY and CDR2 FYNNEI come from the germline V gene. V shed 6 bases and J 2 bases; nucleotides not matched to a gene: 2. CDR3 amino acids: CASRGTGATDTQYF. The CDR3 DNA sequence: TGTGCCAGCAGGGGGACAGGGGCCACAGATACGCAGTATTTT.

This chain connects TRBV4-1 to TRBJ2-7, with no clear D. V shed 4 bases and J shed 6 bases, with 13 bases lying between them. The length of the CDR3 is 13 residues. Germline loops: CDR1 MGHRA, CDR2 YSYEKL. The CDR3 nucleotides read TGCGCCAGCAGCCGGCTAGAAATTTCCGAGCAGTACTTC. The encoded protein is CASSRLEISEQYF.

The chain combines TRBV28 with TRBJ1-6, with 7 bases that match TRBD1. The CDR3 consists of 16 residues. V dropped 9 bases and J dropped 4; count of bases not matched to a gene: 12. CDR1 and CDR2 from the germline V gene are MDHEN and SYDVKM. CDR3 protein: CASRQGPPAYNSPLHF. CDR3 nucleotide sequence: TGTGCCAGTCGACAGGGTCCTCCCGCTTATAATTCACCCCTCCACTTT.

As DNA, the CDR3 is TGCGCCAGCAGACTGGCGGGAGGCTGGGACGAGCAGTACTTC. Residues: CASRLAGGWDEQYF. J is TRBJ2-7 and V is TRBV5-1, with 8 bases fitting TRBD2. V shed 5 bases and J 5 bases; nucleotides not matched to a gene: 9. Germline values: CDR1 SGHRS, CDR2 YFSETQ. There are 14 residues in the CDR3. Based on the CDR3 plus reference TRBV5-1 and TRBJ2-7, the full variable domain is KAGVTQTPRYLIKTRGQQVTLSCSPISGHRSVSWYQQTPGQGLQFLFEYFSETQRNKGNFPGRFSGRQFSNSRSEMNVSTLELGDSALYLCASRLAGGWDEQYFGPGTRLTVT.